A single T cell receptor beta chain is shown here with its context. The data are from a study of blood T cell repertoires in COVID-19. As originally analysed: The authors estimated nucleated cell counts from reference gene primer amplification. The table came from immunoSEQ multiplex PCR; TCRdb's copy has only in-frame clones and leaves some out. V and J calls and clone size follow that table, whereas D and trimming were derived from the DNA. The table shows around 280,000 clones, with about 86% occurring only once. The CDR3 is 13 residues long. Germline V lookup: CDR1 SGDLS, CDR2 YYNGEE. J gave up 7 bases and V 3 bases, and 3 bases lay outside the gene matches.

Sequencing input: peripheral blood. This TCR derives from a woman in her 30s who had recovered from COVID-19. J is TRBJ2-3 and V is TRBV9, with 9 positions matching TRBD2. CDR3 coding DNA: TGTGCCAGCAGCGGGGGACTAGCAAATACGCAGTATTTT. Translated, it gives CASSGGLANTQYF. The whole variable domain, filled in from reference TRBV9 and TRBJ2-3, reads DSGVTQTPKHLITATGQRVTLRCSPRSGDLSVYWYQQSLDQGLQFLIQYYNGEERAKGNILERFSAQQFPDLHSELNLSSLELGDSALYFCASSGGLANTQYFGPGTRLTVL.